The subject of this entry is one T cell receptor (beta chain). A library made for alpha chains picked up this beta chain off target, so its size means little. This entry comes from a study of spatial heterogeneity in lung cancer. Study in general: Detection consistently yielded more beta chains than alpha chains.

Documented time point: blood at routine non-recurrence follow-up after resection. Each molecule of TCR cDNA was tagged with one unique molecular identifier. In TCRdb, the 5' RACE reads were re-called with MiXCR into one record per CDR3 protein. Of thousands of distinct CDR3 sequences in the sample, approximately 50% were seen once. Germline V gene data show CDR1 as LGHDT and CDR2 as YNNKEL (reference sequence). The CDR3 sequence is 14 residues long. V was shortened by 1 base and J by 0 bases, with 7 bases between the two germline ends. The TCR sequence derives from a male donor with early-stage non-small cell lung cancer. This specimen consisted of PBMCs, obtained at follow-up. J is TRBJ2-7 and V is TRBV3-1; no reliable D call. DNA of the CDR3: TGTGCCAGCAGCCAAGGGGCTGCCTCCTACGAGCAGTACTTC. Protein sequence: CASSQGAASYEQYF.